The 2 T cell receptor beta chains below were found in one sample sequenced in a study of cytomegalovirus exposure and HLA in healthy donors. PCR employed 60 Vbeta and 13 Jbeta primers. Libraries were prepared by immunoSEQ multiplex PCR; TCRdb keeps only in-frame clonotypes and omits some of them. In total, the table holds 140,000 to 150,000 clones. Specimen: PBMCs. These receptors all come from a male donor in good health and CMV-seronegative.

The chain joins TRBV28 to TRBJ1-5, with a tentative D call TRBD1 (6 bases). The CDR3 is made up of 11 amino acids. The germline V gene encodes CDR1 MDHEN and CDR2 SYDVKM. Trimming cost V 10 bases and J 7 bases, with 11 bases left between them. The CDR3 sequence is CATEQGQPQHF. For the CDR3, the DNA is TGTGCCACTGAGCAGGGGCAGCCCCAGCATTTT. The entire variable domain, with the rest obtained from reference TRBV28 and TRBJ1-5, is as follows: DVKVTQSSRYLVKRTGEKVFLECVQDMDHENMFWYRQDPGLGLRLIYFSYDVKMKEKGDIPEGYSVSREKKERFSLILESASTNQTSMYLCATEQGQPQHFGDGTRLSIL.

The J gene is TRBJ2-1, the V gene TRBV27, with 8 positions matching TRBD2. Germline V CDR1 and CDR2: MNHEY, SMNVEV (reference sequence). The CDR3 has 12 residues. J was trimmed by 9 bases and V by 7 bases; bases with no gene match: 5. CDR3 nucleotides: TGTGCCAGCAAAGCGGGAGTAGGTGAGCAGTTCTTC. Residues: CASKAGVGEQFF.